Listed below are T cell receptor beta chains from one sample, sequenced in a study of shared clonotypes between healthy human individuals. Assay: immunoSEQ multiplex PCR; the TCRdb copy retains only in-frame clones and omits some. The data contain about 680,000 clones, about 91% of them singletons. Sequencing input: naive CD8+ T cells sorted from blood. The receptors stem from a man aged 30 to 45 in good health. Each CDR3 is given with its conserved first and last residue. The D gene is left open where the match is weak. Clone sizes are given selectively: once, few, many, or a class where the clone is expanded.

>TRBJ1-1|TRBV5-1|NA|NA|12
TGCGCCAGCAGCTTGTCGGCAGGTGAGGCTTTCTTT
CASSLSAGEAFF
>TRBJ2-7|TRBV5-4|TRBD1|NA|15
TGTGCCAGCAGCTTGGGGGACAGGGGACTCCGCGAGCAGTACTTC
CASSLGDRGLREQYF
>TRBJ2-1|TRBV29-1|TRBD2|NA|16
TGCAGCGTTGAAGGTTCCGGGACTAGCGGGAACAATGAGCAGTTCTTC
CSVEGSGTSGNNEQFF
>TRBJ2-1|TRBV19|TRBD1|NA|13
TGTGCCAGCAGGGGGACAGTGAGCAATGAGCAGTTCTTC
CASRGTVSNEQFF
>TRBJ2-1|TRBV5-1|TRBD1|NA|14
TGCGCCAGCAGCTTCAGGGGGCGCGGCAATGAGCAGTTCTTC
CASSFRGRGNEQFF
>TRBJ2-3|TRBV7-9|NA|NA|13
TGTGCCAGCAGAGATCAAAGCGGCAGGGCGCAGTATTTT
CASRDQSGRAQYF
>TRBJ2-7|TRBV15|NA|NA|15
TGTGCCACCAGCAGTGTGTCAGGGAGCTTCTACGAGCAGTACTTC
CATSSVSGSFYEQYF
>TRBJ2-7|TRBV6-6|TRBD1|NA|16
TGTGCCAGCAGTTACTTAAAGACAGGGGGCTCCTACGAGCAGTACTTC
CASSYLKTGGSYEQYF
>TRBJ2-1|TRBV7-6|TRBD2|NA|20
TGTGCCAGCAGCTCGGCTCCGGGACTAGCGGGAGAAGGCGTCTACAATGAGCAGTTCTTC
CASSSAPGLAGEGVYNEQFF
>TRBJ2-7|TRBV5-4|NA|NA|15
TGTGCCAGCAGCTTCCTGACAAAAGAAGGGTACGAGCAGTACTTC
CASSFLTKEGYEQYF
>TRBJ2-5|TRBV7-9|TRBD2|NA|15
TGTGCCAGTGACGGGACTAGCGGGGTCCAAGAGACCCAGTACTTC
CASDGTSGVQETQYF
>TRBJ2-5|TRBV28|TRBD2|NA|14
TGTGCCAGCAGGCTAGCGGGGCCCTTGGAGACCCAGTACTTC
CASRLAGPLETQYF
>TRBJ2-1|TRBV2|NA|NA|15
TGTGCCAGCAGTGGGGTGGCAGGGCGCTACAATGAGCAGTTCTTC
CASSGVAGRYNEQFF
>TRBJ2-7|TRBV4-3|TRBD2|NA|16
TGCGCCAGCAGCCAAGACCTACTAGCGGGGAACTACGAGCAGTACTTC
CASSQDLLAGNYEQYF
>TRBJ1-5|TRBV13|NA|NA|13
TGTGCCAGCAGCTTAGGGGTTTATCAGCCCCAGCATTTT
CASSLGVYQPQHF
>TRBJ2-1|TRBV13|NA|NA|16
TGTGCCAGCAGCTTATCAGCCCGGCGGGCCCCGCATGAGCAGTTCTTC
CASSLSARRAPHEQFF
>TRBJ2-3|TRBV6-6|TRBD2|NA|14
TGTGCCAGCAGTCCCCGGGACTACACAGATACGCAGTATTTT
CASSPRDYTDTQYF
>TRBJ2-1|TRBV15|TRBD2|NA|15
TGTGCCACCAGCGAACTAGCGGGAGCGTACAATGAGCAGTTCTTC
CATSELAGAYNEQFF
>TRBJ2-7|TRBV4-1|NA|NA|15
TGCGCCAGCAGCCAAGATGCCGGGCCACGTCGGGAGCAGTACTTC
CASSQDAGPRREQYF
>TRBJ2-7|TRBV6-5|NA|NA|14
TGTGCCAGCAGTTACGAAGGGCAGGGCTACGAGCAGTACTTC
CASSYEGQGYEQYF
>TRBJ2-1|TRBV4-1|NA|NA|12
TGCGCCAGCTCGAGGACGAGCAATGAGCAGTTCTTC
CASSRTSNEQFF
>TRBJ2-2|TRBV29-1|TRBD2|NA|15
TGCAGCGTTGTTTTTCCAGGGAGGGACACCGGGGAGCTGTTTTTT
CSVVFPGRDTGELFF
>TRBJ2-7|TRBV29-1|NA|NA|16
TGCAGCGTTGAAGATCTAGGACAGAGGAGCTCCTACGAGCAGTACTTC
CSVEDLGQRSSYEQYF
>TRBJ2-7|TRBV7-6|TRBD1|NA|14
TGTGCCAGCAGCTCCACGACAGGGACCTACGAGCAGTACTTC
CASSSTTGTYEQYF
>TRBJ1-4|TRBV7-9|TRBD1|once|19
TGTGCCAGCAGCTTAGCGCTAAACAGGGGGTTCTCAACTAATGAAAAACTGTTTTTT
CASSLALNRGFSTNEKLFF
>TRBJ2-7|TRBV19|NA|NA|12
TGTGCCAGTAGTACCGACGGCTACGAGCAGTACTTC
CASSTDGYEQYF